Listed below are T cell receptor beta chains from one sample, sequenced in a study of beta chain features in type 1 diabetes. Sequencing used immunoSEQ multiplex PCR; TCRdb keeps in-frame clones, though not all of them. The sample shows more than 300,000 clones, around 9.7% of them seen only once. Sequenced sample: central memory CD4+ T cells from blood. These receptors were collected from a young man with type 1 diabetes. CDR3s include the opening cysteine and the closing phenylalanine or tryptophan. The order of the fields is CDR3 length, D gene, clone size, V gene, J gene, CDR3 DNA, CDR3 protein. A D gene is named only where the DNA matches it firmly. Clone size, where shown, is once, few, many, or a class for clones that have expanded.

CDR3 length: 15; D gene: TRBD1; clone size: NA; V gene: TRBV30; J gene: TRBJ2-2; CDR3 DNA: TGTGCCTGGGCCCCCGGGACAGGGGTGACCGGGGAGCTGTTTTTT; CDR3 protein: CAWAPGTGVTGELFF
CDR3 length: 15; D gene: TRBD2; clone size: few; V gene: TRBV29-1; J gene: TRBJ2-3; CDR3 DNA: TGCAGCGGGAGTCTTAGCGGGGGGGGCACAGATACGCAGTATTTT; CDR3 protein: CSGSLSGGGTDTQYF
CDR3 length: 13; D gene: TRBD1; clone size: few; V gene: TRBV30; J gene: TRBJ2-7; CDR3 DNA: TGTGCCTGGAGTGCCACGGGACAGGCCAAGCAGTACTTC; CDR3 protein: CAWSATGQAKQYF
CDR3 length: 13; D gene: TRBD1; clone size: few; V gene: TRBV2; J gene: TRBJ2-3; CDR3 DNA: TGTGCCAGCAGTGAAGGGACAGGGGACACGCAGTATTTT; CDR3 protein: CASSEGTGDTQYF
CDR3 length: 12; D gene: NA; clone size: few; V gene: TRBV6-6; J gene: TRBJ2-7; CDR3 DNA: TGTGCCAGCGGGACAATTACCTACGAGCAGTACTTC; CDR3 protein: CASGTITYEQYF
CDR3 length: 16; D gene: TRBD1; clone size: few; V gene: TRBV5-4; J gene: TRBJ2-4; CDR3 DNA: TGTGCCAGCAGCTCCAAGGGACAGTCAGTCAAAAACATTCAGTACTTC; CDR3 protein: CASSSKGQSVKNIQYF
CDR3 length: 16; D gene: TRBD1; clone size: few; V gene: TRBV28; J gene: TRBJ2-5; CDR3 DNA: TGTGCCAGCAGACTGGCCGGACAGGGGGCGAGGGAGACCCAGTACTTC; CDR3 protein: CASRLAGQGARETQYF
CDR3 length: 13; D gene: NA; clone size: few; V gene: TRBV6-5; J gene: TRBJ1-2; CDR3 DNA: TGTGCCAGCAGTTACGACCTTAACTATGGCTACACCTTC; CDR3 protein: CASSYDLNYGYTF
CDR3 length: 13; D gene: TRBD1; clone size: NA; V gene: TRBV30; J gene: TRBJ1-2; CDR3 DNA: TGTGCCTGGGGACAGGAGATCCAATATGGCTACACCTTC; CDR3 protein: CAWGQEIQYGYTF
CDR3 length: 15; D gene: TRBD1; clone size: NA; V gene: TRBV11-2; J gene: TRBJ1-1; CDR3 DNA: TGTGCCAGCAGCTCCCGGACAGGGTTGGGCACTGAAGCTTTCTTT; CDR3 protein: CASSSRTGLGTEAFF
CDR3 length: 13; D gene: NA; clone size: few; V gene: TRBV19; J gene: TRBJ2-3; CDR3 DNA: TGTGCCAGTAGTTTCAGGGAAACAGATACGCAGTATTTT; CDR3 protein: CASSFRETDTQYF
CDR3 length: 13; D gene: NA; clone size: NA; V gene: TRBV18; J gene: TRBJ1-2; CDR3 DNA: TGTGCCAGCTCACGGACAGACAACTATGGCTACACCTTC; CDR3 protein: CASSRTDNYGYTF
CDR3 length: 11; D gene: TRBD1; clone size: NA; V gene: TRBV20-1; J gene: TRBJ1-1; CDR3 DNA: TGCAGTGCAAGACAGGGGGTTATGGCTTTCTTT; CDR3 protein: CSARQGVMAFF
CDR3 length: 13; D gene: TRBD1; clone size: NA; V gene: TRBV29-1; J gene: TRBJ1-2; CDR3 DNA: TGCAGCGTTGAAAGGGGACAGGCTCAAGGCTACACCTTC; CDR3 protein: CSVERGQAQGYTF
CDR3 length: 13; D gene: NA; clone size: NA; V gene: TRBV7-2; J gene: TRBJ2-5; CDR3 DNA: TGTGCCAGCAGCTTATCCTCGGCAGAGACCCAGTACTTC; CDR3 protein: CASSLSSAETQYF
CDR3 length: 12; D gene: NA; clone size: many; V gene: TRBV11-2; J gene: TRBJ2-5; CDR3 DNA: TGTGCCAGCAGCTCCCAACGGGAGACCCAGTACTTC; CDR3 protein: CASSSQRETQYF
CDR3 length: 13; D gene: NA; clone size: NA; V gene: TRBV27; J gene: TRBJ1-5; CDR3 DNA: TGTGCCAGCAGCCTAAATATGGTCCAGCCCCAGCATTTT; CDR3 protein: CASSLNMVQPQHF
CDR3 length: 13; D gene: NA; clone size: NA; V gene: TRBV7-8; J gene: TRBJ2-5; CDR3 DNA: TGTGCCAGCAGCTTAGGGTTCCTGGAGACCCAGTACTTC; CDR3 protein: CASSLGFLETQYF
CDR3 length: 11; D gene: NA; clone size: few; V gene: TRBV18; J gene: TRBJ2-3; CDR3 DNA: TGTGCCAGCTCCTGGGGCGATACGCAGTATTTT; CDR3 protein: CASSWGDTQYF
CDR3 length: 15; D gene: TRBD1; clone size: NA; V gene: TRBV11-2; J gene: TRBJ2-5; CDR3 DNA: TGTGCCAGCAGCTACCAGGGGACAGTAGGCGAGACCCAGTACTTC; CDR3 protein: CASSYQGTVGETQYF
CDR3 length: 15; D gene: TRBD2; clone size: few; V gene: TRBV5-1; J gene: TRBJ2-2; CDR3 DNA: TGCGCCAGCAGCAGACTAGCGGGGGACACCGGGGAGCTGTTTTTT; CDR3 protein: CASSRLAGDTGELFF
CDR3 length: 13; D gene: NA; clone size: few; V gene: TRBV29-1; J gene: TRBJ1-1; CDR3 DNA: TGCAGCGTTGAAGTCATAACGAACACTGAAGCTTTCTTT; CDR3 protein: CSVEVITNTEAFF
CDR3 length: 15; D gene: TRBD1; clone size: NA; V gene: TRBV6-6; J gene: TRBJ2-5; CDR3 DNA: TGTGCCAGCAGACGCACCGGGACAGGGCAAGAGACCCAGTACTTC; CDR3 protein: CASRRTGTGQETQYF
CDR3 length: 11; D gene: NA; clone size: few; V gene: TRBV11-2; J gene: TRBJ2-7; CDR3 DNA: TGTGCCAGCAGCTTAGTTGGACCTCAGTACTTC; CDR3 protein: CASSLVGPQYF
CDR3 length: 16; D gene: NA; clone size: NA; V gene: TRBV2; J gene: TRBJ1-3; CDR3 DNA: TGTGCCAGCAGTTCCCCGGGACGGATCTCTGGAAACACCATATATTTT; CDR3 protein: CASSSPGRISGNTIYF
CDR3 length: 15; D gene: NA; clone size: NA; V gene: TRBV28; J gene: TRBJ2-7; CDR3 DNA: TGTGCCAGCAGGCCCGCGAGTGGCAGCGGCTACGAGCAGTACTTC; CDR3 protein: CASRPASGSGYEQYF
CDR3 length: 14; D gene: NA; clone size: few; V gene: TRBV2; J gene: TRBJ1-5; CDR3 DNA: TGTGCCAGCAGTGTGCAGGGTGACAATCAGCCCCAGCATTTT; CDR3 protein: CASSVQGDNQPQHF
CDR3 length: 12; D gene: NA; clone size: few; V gene: TRBV7-9; J gene: TRBJ2-3; CDR3 DNA: TGTGCCAGCAGCTTGACAGAAGATACGCAGTATTTT; CDR3 protein: CASSLTEDTQYF
CDR3 length: 12; D gene: NA; clone size: NA; V gene: TRBV5-6; J gene: TRBJ2-5; CDR3 DNA: TGTGCCAGCAGCCAGAGTGAGGGCTCCCAGTACTTC; CDR3 protein: CASSQSEGSQYF
CDR3 length: 15; D gene: NA; clone size: few; V gene: TRBV6-6; J gene: TRBJ2-3; CDR3 DNA: TGTGCCAGCAGTGCCGAGTTGAAGGGGGCAGATACGCAGTATTTT; CDR3 protein: CASSAELKGADTQYF
CDR3 length: 17; D gene: TRBD1; clone size: few; V gene: TRBV4-3; J gene: TRBJ1-3; CDR3 DNA: TGCGCCAGCAGCCAAGTGTACCGGGACAGCTCTGGAAACACCATATATTTT; CDR3 protein: CASSQVYRDSSGNTIYF
CDR3 length: 15; D gene: NA; clone size: NA; V gene: TRBV21-1; J gene: TRBJ1-4; CDR3 DNA: TGTGCCAGCAGCTTAAGCCCCAGGGAACGTGAAAAACTGTTTTTT; CDR3 protein: CASSLSPREREKLFF
CDR3 length: 15; D gene: TRBD1; clone size: NA; V gene: TRBV7-2; J gene: TRBJ1-5; CDR3 DNA: TGTGCCAGCAGTTATACAGGGGGCACTGGTCAGCCCCAGCATTTT; CDR3 protein: CASSYTGGTGQPQHF
CDR3 length: 16; D gene: NA; clone size: few; V gene: TRBV10-3; J gene: TRBJ2-6; CDR3 DNA: TGTGCCATCAGTGCCGGACGGTACTCTGGGGCCAACGTCCTGACTTTC; CDR3 protein: CAISAGRYSGANVLTF
CDR3 length: 15; D gene: NA; clone size: few; V gene: TRBV7-9; J gene: TRBJ2-1; CDR3 DNA: TGTGCCAGCAGCTCATCCGGGGTTTCCTACAATGAGCAGTTCTTC; CDR3 protein: CASSSSGVSYNEQFF
CDR3 length: 16; D gene: NA; clone size: few; V gene: TRBV18; J gene: TRBJ2-3; CDR3 DNA: TGTGCCAGCTCACTTGCCGGCGGGGGCAGCACAGATACGCAGTATTTT; CDR3 protein: CASSLAGGGSTDTQYF
CDR3 length: 14; D gene: TRBD2; clone size: NA; V gene: TRBV5-1; J gene: TRBJ2-6; CDR3 DNA: TGCGCCAGCAGCCGGGAGGCTGGGGCCAACGTCCTGACTTTC; CDR3 protein: CASSREAGANVLTF
CDR3 length: 15; D gene: NA; clone size: few; V gene: TRBV14; J gene: TRBJ1-3; CDR3 DNA: TGTGCCAGCAGCCCTAGGTCTCACTCTGGAAACACCATATATTTT; CDR3 protein: CASSPRSHSGNTIYF
CDR3 length: 13; D gene: TRBD1; clone size: NA; V gene: TRBV19; J gene: TRBJ1-1; CDR3 DNA: TGTGCCAGTACTGTGACAGGGGGAGGTGAAGCTTTCTTT; CDR3 protein: CASTVTGGGEAFF
CDR3 length: 13; D gene: TRBD1; clone size: few; V gene: TRBV19; J gene: TRBJ1-2; CDR3 DNA: TGTGCCAGTAGTCCGACAGGGGACTATGGCTACACCTTC; CDR3 protein: CASSPTGDYGYTF
CDR3 length: 13; D gene: NA; clone size: few; V gene: TRBV2; J gene: TRBJ1-6; CDR3 DNA: TGTGCCAGCAGTGAGGACGGACTCGTAGCCCTCCACTTT; CDR3 protein: CASSEDGLVALHF
CDR3 length: 14; D gene: NA; clone size: NA; V gene: TRBV2; J gene: TRBJ2-7; CDR3 DNA: TGTGCCACCCGAGAGGTTACCAACTCCTACGAGCAGTACTTC; CDR3 protein: CATREVTNSYEQYF
CDR3 length: 15; D gene: NA; clone size: NA; V gene: TRBV29-1; J gene: TRBJ1-5; CDR3 DNA: TGCAGCGTAACGGGACGACGGAAAAGCAATCAGCCCCAGCATTTT; CDR3 protein: CSVTGRRKSNQPQHF
CDR3 length: 14; D gene: TRBD1; clone size: NA; V gene: TRBV7-2; J gene: TRBJ1-2; CDR3 DNA: TGTGCCAGCAGCCCTCGCCGGGACAGCTATGGCTACACCTTC; CDR3 protein: CASSPRRDSYGYTF
CDR3 length: 14; D gene: TRBD1; clone size: few; V gene: TRBV27; J gene: TRBJ1-2; CDR3 DNA: TGTGCCAGCAGTTCGAACAGGGGGTACTATGGCTACACCTTC; CDR3 protein: CASSSNRGYYGYTF
CDR3 length: 15; D gene: NA; clone size: few; V gene: TRBV18; J gene: TRBJ2-1; CDR3 DNA: TGTGCCAGCTCACCATCTGTCCGGGGATCGAATGAGCAGTTCTTC; CDR3 protein: CASSPSVRGSNEQFF
CDR3 length: 14; D gene: NA; clone size: few; V gene: TRBV10-3; J gene: TRBJ1-2; CDR3 DNA: TGTGCCATCAGCAGGGAAAGCGGAGGCTATGGCTACACCTTC; CDR3 protein: CAISRESGGYGYTF
CDR3 length: 16; D gene: NA; clone size: few; V gene: TRBV5-4; J gene: TRBJ2-6; CDR3 DNA: TGTGCCAGCAGCTTCCCCGGACGGGGTGGGGCCAACGTCCTGACTTTC; CDR3 protein: CASSFPGRGGANVLTF
CDR3 length: 14; D gene: TRBD1; clone size: many; V gene: TRBV28; J gene: TRBJ2-1; CDR3 DNA: TGTGCCAGCAGTTCAACGACAGGGGGCGTTGAGCAGTTCTTC; CDR3 protein: CASSSTTGGVEQFF
CDR3 length: 14; D gene: TRBD1; clone size: NA; V gene: TRBV23-1; J gene: TRBJ1-5; CDR3 DNA: TGCGCCAGCAGACACAGGGGGGTTAATCAGCCCCAGCATTTT; CDR3 protein: CASRHRGVNQPQHF
CDR3 length: 12; D gene: TRBD1; clone size: NA; V gene: TRBV10-2; J gene: TRBJ2-7; CDR3 DNA: TGCGCCAGCGGGGACAGGGGATACGAGCAGTACTTC; CDR3 protein: CASGDRGYEQYF
CDR3 length: 13; D gene: TRBD1; clone size: NA; V gene: TRBV6-1; J gene: TRBJ2-7; CDR3 DNA: TGTGCCAGCAGCGTTGACAGGGGCTACGAGCAGTACTTC; CDR3 protein: CASSVDRGYEQYF
CDR3 length: 11; D gene: NA; clone size: NA; V gene: TRBV6-6; J gene: TRBJ2-1; CDR3 DNA: TGTGCCAGCAGTTACATCGGTGAGCAGTTCTTC; CDR3 protein: CASSYIGEQFF
CDR3 length: 14; D gene: NA; clone size: NA; V gene: TRBV27; J gene: TRBJ2-7; CDR3 DNA: TGTGCCAGCAGTTTTGTTGCCACGCGATACGAGCAGTACTTC; CDR3 protein: CASSFVATRYEQYF
CDR3 length: 15; D gene: NA; clone size: many; V gene: TRBV21-1; J gene: TRBJ2-1; CDR3 DNA: TGTGCCAGCAGCAACAACAGGGGAGTATCCAATGAGCAGTTCTTC; CDR3 protein: CASSNNRGVSNEQFF
CDR3 length: 15; D gene: NA; clone size: NA; V gene: TRBV6-5; J gene: TRBJ1-1; CDR3 DNA: TGTGCCAGCAGGGACCACAGGCCCCTAAACACTGAAGCTTTCTTT; CDR3 protein: CASRDHRPLNTEAFF
CDR3 length: 14; D gene: NA; clone size: few; V gene: TRBV9; J gene: TRBJ1-6; CDR3 DNA: TGTGCCAGCAGCCGGACCTCCTATAATTCACCCCTCCACTTT; CDR3 protein: CASSRTSYNSPLHF
CDR3 length: 15; D gene: NA; clone size: NA; V gene: TRBV7-9; J gene: TRBJ1-5; CDR3 DNA: TGTGCCAGCAGCTTTTCACACAATAGCAATCAGCCCCAGCATTTT; CDR3 protein: CASSFSHNSNQPQHF
CDR3 length: 18; D gene: TRBD2; clone size: few; V gene: TRBV7-2; J gene: TRBJ2-5; CDR3 DNA: TGTGCCAGCAGCTTCCAAAGGACTAGCGGGGCTATCCAAGAGACCCAGTACTTC; CDR3 protein: CASSFQRTSGAIQETQYF